This TCR beta chain was retrieved from a study of T-cell reconstitution after alpha-beta-depleted transplantation in children. Study outcomes and limitations: By about two months after transplant, alpha-beta T cells reportedly arose from several hundred graft clones that had expanded. Several patients had high TCRbeta diversity at day 60; it came from surviving recipient T cells and thymic progenitors. Fresh T-cell production supplied most of the T-cell counts and diversity seen one year after transplant.

This CDR3 has 18 amino acids. From germline, CDR1 is DFQATT and CDR2 SNEGSKA (reference sequence). With 3 bases removed from V and 3 bases from J, the gap between germline ends came to 27 bases. This clonotype was observed many times. What it binds is not known. The TCRbeta library incorporated unique molecular identifiers. One entry per CDR3 protein, called by TCRdb with MiXCR from the PCR reads. The sample contains 150,000 to 250,000 distinct CDR3 sequences, roughly 6% of which appear only once. The source is a girl less than two years old with combined immunodeficiency, due to receive a stem cell transplant. The source was PBMCs, collected before TCRalphabeta/CD19-depleted stem cell transplant. This chain joins TRBV20-1 and TRBJ2-7; possible D gene TRBD1, 5 bases. CDR3 protein: CSASGELTWWTSFYEQYF. The CDR3 DNA is TGCAGTGCTAGTGGCGAACTGACCTGGTGGACAAGTTTCTACGAGCAGTACTTC.